These 8 T cell receptor beta chains originate from one sample sequenced in a study of OX40 agonist ivuxolimab in advanced cancers. The repertoire was sequenced with immunoSEQ multiplex PCR; TCRdb's copy has only in-frame clones and lacks some. The sample records tens of thousands of clones, 89% being singletons. The material sequenced was CD4+ or CD8+ T cells sorted from blood, taken in a trial of the OX40 agonist ivuxolimab. The receptors shown here come from an adult with an advanced solid tumor such as melanoma, head and neck, liver or kidney cancer.

This clone was counted once. The chain recombines TRBV7-2 with TRBJ1-1; D is unresolved. Germline values: CDR1 SGHTA, CDR2 FQGNSA. V shed 4 bases and J shed 2 bases, with 8 bases lying between them. This CDR3 is built from 13 residues. CDR3 in DNA: TGTGCCAGCAGCTCCCTCATCAACACTGAAGCTTTCTTT. Its protein is CASSSLINTEAFF.

The CDR3 region has the DNA TGTGCCAGCAGCTTGGAGGGCAGTGGGGGGCAAGAGACCCAGTACTTC. Translated, it gives CASSLEGSGGQETQYF. The chain links TRBV5-4 to TRBJ2-5; weak D call: TRBD2 (6 bases). This CDR3 spans 16 amino acids. CDR1 and CDR2 (germline): SGHNT, YYREEE (reference sequence). Trimming removed 0 bases at V and 2 bases at J, with 14 bases between.

The chain uses TRBV9 and TRBJ2-3; 9 positions match TRBD2. The trim removed 0 bases at V and 6 bases at J, leaving 11 bases unmatched. Germline CDR1 is SGDLS and CDR2 is YYNGEE. The CDR3 covers 17 residues. CDR3 protein: CASSVADLAGESDTQYF. The CDR3 nucleotides read TGTGCCAGCAGCGTAGCAGATTTAGCGGGAGAGTCTGATACGCAGTATTTT. Filled out from reference TRBV9 and TRBJ2-3, the complete variable domain reads DSGVTQTPKHLITATGQRVTLRCSPRSGDLSVYWYQQSLDQGLQFLIQYYNGEERAKGNILERFSAQQFPDLHSELNLSSLELGDSALYFCASSVADLAGESDTQYFGPGTRLTVL.

The rearrangement links TRBV27 to TRBJ2-5, with 8 bases aligning to TRBD1. The CDR3 loop spans 15 amino acids. V was clipped by 8 bases and J by 1 base; unmatched bases: 9. CDR1 and CDR2 from the germline V gene are MNHEY and SMNVEV (reference sequence). The CDR3 nucleotides read TGTGCCAGCCACGCCCCCGGGACAGGCCAAGAGACCCAGTACTTC. It translates to CASHAPGTGQETQYF.

The chain uses TRBV18 and TRBJ2-5, with 7 bases aligning to TRBD1. V lost 3 bases, J lost 1 base, and 5 bases stayed unmatched. Per the germline V gene, CDR1 is KGHSH and CDR2 is LQKENI. The CDR3 is 15 residues long. CDR3 in DNA: TGTGCCAGCTCACCCAGTGACAGGGTCCAAGAGACCCAGTACTTC. It encodes CASSPSDRVQETQYF.

The chain has TRBV4-3 and TRBJ1-1, with D uncertain. There are 13 residues in the CDR3. Trimming removed 3 bases at V and 2 bases at J, with 7 bases between. CDR1 and CDR2 (germline): LGHNA, YSLEER. CDR3 protein: CASSQRYNTEAFF. As DNA, the CDR3 is TGCGCCAGCAGCCAGAGATATAACACTGAAGCTTTCTTT.

This CDR3 reads CASSFPIAGSLYEQYF. The CDR3 DNA is TGTGCCAGCAGTTTTCCGATAGCGGGCTCCCTCTACGAGCAGTACTTC. The chain couples TRBV28 to TRBJ2-7; 7 nucleotides line up with TRBD2. V trimming: 3 bases; J trimming: 3 bases; junction bases outside the gene matches: 11. Germline V lookup: CDR1 MDHEN, CDR2 SYDVKM. The CDR3 sequence is 16 residues long.

The chain has TRBV7-9 and TRBJ2-5, with D possibly matching TRBD2 (5 bases). In germline, CDR1 is SEHNR, CDR2 FQNEAQ (reference sequence). CDR3 size: 14 residues. Trimming removed 1 base at V and 5 bases at J, with 11 bases between. DNA for the CDR3: TGTGCCAGCAGCTTAGGGTGGACGGGGGAGACCCAGTACTTC. This gives the protein CASSLGWTGETQYF.